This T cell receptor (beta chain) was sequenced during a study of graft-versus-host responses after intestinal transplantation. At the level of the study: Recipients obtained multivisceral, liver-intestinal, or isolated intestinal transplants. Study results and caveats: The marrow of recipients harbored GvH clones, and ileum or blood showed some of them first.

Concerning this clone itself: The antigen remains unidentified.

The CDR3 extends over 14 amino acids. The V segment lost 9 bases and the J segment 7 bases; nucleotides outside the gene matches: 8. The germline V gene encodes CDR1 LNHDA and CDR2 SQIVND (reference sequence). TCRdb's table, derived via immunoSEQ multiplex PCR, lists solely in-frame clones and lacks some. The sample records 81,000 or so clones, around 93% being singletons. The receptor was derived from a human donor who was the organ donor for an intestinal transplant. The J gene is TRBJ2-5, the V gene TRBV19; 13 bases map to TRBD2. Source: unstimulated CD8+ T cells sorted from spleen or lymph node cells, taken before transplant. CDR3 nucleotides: TGTGCCAGCTCACTAGCGGGAGGGCTCGGGACCCAGTACTTC. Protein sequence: CASSLAGGLGTQYF.